A selection of T cell receptor beta chains follows, all from one sample in a study of T cells in Graves' hyperthyroidism and ophthalmopathy. One entry per CDR3 protein, called by TCRdb with MiXCR from the multiplex PCR reads. In the table there are nearly 600,000 distinct CDR3 sequences, approximately 14% of which are singletons. Sequences were obtained from blood. Receptor source: a woman in her 30s with Graves' hyperthyroidism that later progressed to Graves' ophthalmopathy. The CDR3 runs from the conserved cysteine through the conserved F or W. D genes are given only for firm matches. Expanded clones are given a class, and other clones once, few, many or no size at all.

j_gene	abundance	len	v_gene	d_gene	CDR3nt	CDR3aa
TRBJ1-5	few	14	TRBV5-1	NA	TGCGCCAGCAGCTTTGGTAGTCGAGATCAGCCCCAGCATTTT	CASSFGSRDQPQHF
TRBJ2-7	few	14	TRBV11-2	NA	TGTGCCAGCAGCCGACCTCCGACAGGATACGAGCAGTACTTC	CASSRPPTGYEQYF
TRBJ2-1	few	13	TRBV27	NA	TGTGCCAGCACATCCCACCCGGCCTTTGAGCAGTTCTTC	CASTSHPAFEQFF
TRBJ2-3	many	17	TRBV12-3/TRBV12-4	NA	TGTGCCAGCAGCTGGGGGAGAAAGGGTCTTTCCACAGATACGCAGTATTTT	CASSWGRKGLSTDTQYF
TRBJ2-4	few	19	TRBV6-5	NA	TGTGCCAGCAGTTACATAAAGTTGGGGCAAGGGCCCCCCCAAAACATTCAGTACTTC	CASSYIKLGQGPPQNIQYF
TRBJ2-6	NA	19	TRBV5-1	TRBD1	TGCGCCAGCAGCGCACAGCCGGGACAGATACTTTCTGGGGCCAACGTCCTGACTTTC	CASSAQPGQILSGANVLTF
TRBJ2-2	NA	14	TRBV19	NA	TGTGCCAGTAGAGGGGGGCAGATAACCGGGGAGCTGTTTTTT	CASRGGQITGELFF
TRBJ2-5	many	13	TRBV30	NA	TGTGCCTGGAGTTCAACGGGTCCCGAGACCCAGTACTTC	CAWSSTGPETQYF
TRBJ2-2	few	13	TRBV19	NA	TGTGCCAGTAGTATGTATTTGCCCGGGGAGCTGTTTTTT	CASSMYLPGELFF
TRBJ1-6	NA	18	TRBV2	NA	TGTGCCAGCAGTGATCTATCGGGGGAGGGGGAAGGAGAATCACCCCTCCACTTT	CASSDLSGEGEGESPLHF
TRBJ1-5	many	14	TRBV6-2/TRBV6-3	NA	TGTGCCAGCAGTTACTGGGGGGGCAATCAGCCCCAGCATTTT	CASSYWGGNQPQHF
TRBJ2-1	NA	16	TRBV29-1	NA	TGCAGCGGACTCATTAGTGGCGGACCCTCCTACAATGAGCAGTTCTTC	CSGLISGGPSYNEQFF
TRBJ1-2	NA	15	TRBV19	NA	TGTGCCAGTAGTCCTCGGACAGCGGTCTTCTATGGCTACACCTTC	CASSPRTAVFYGYTF
TRBJ2-5	NA	16	TRBV4-1	TRBD2	TGCGCCAGCAGCCAAAGGGGGACTAGCGGGCAAGAGACCCAGTACTTC	CASSQRGTSGQETQYF
TRBJ2-5	many	16	TRBV25-1	TRBD1	TGTGCCAGCAGTGGGAGGAGGACAGGGACCCAAGAGACCCAGTACTTC	CASSGRRTGTQETQYF
TRBJ2-7	once	15	TRBV6-5	TRBD2	TGTGCCAGCAGTGCTAGCGGCCGTTTAACCTACGAGCAGTACTTC	CASSASGRLTYEQYF
TRBJ2-7	many	15	TRBV24-1	TRBD2	TGTGCCACCAGTGTTCAAGCGGGAGTCTCCTACGAGCAGTACTTC	CATSVQAGVSYEQYF
TRBJ1-5	NA	15	TRBV19	NA	TGTGCCAGTAGTGCGTCGAAGGGCGGCAATCAGCCCCAGCATTTT	CASSASKGGNQPQHF
TRBJ2-5	NA	13	TRBV20-1	TRBD2	TGCAGTGCTTATAAACTAGCGGGGGAGACCCAGTACTTC	CSAYKLAGETQYF
TRBJ2-1	many	13	TRBV11-2	NA	TGTGCCAGCATGAGAAGGGGAGTCTATGAGCAGTTCTTC	CASMRRGVYEQFF
TRBJ2-1	few	16	TRBV11-3	NA	TGTGCCAGCAGCTTAGATGGGTCCGCCTCCTACAATGAGCAGTTCTTC	CASSLDGSASYNEQFF
TRBJ2-1	NA	16	TRBV3-1	TRBD2	TGTGCCAGCAGCCGACTAGCGGGAGGGTACCACAATGAGCAGTTCTTC	CASSRLAGGYHNEQFF
TRBJ2-7	many	12	TRBV10-3	TRBD1	TGTGCCATCAGCGGGACAGGGCGCGAGCAGTACTTC	CAISGTGREQYF
TRBJ2-7	many	15	TRBV2	TRBD1	TGTGCCAGCAGTGACGGGACAGGGTCCTCCTACGAGCAGTACTTC	CASSDGTGSSYEQYF
TRBJ1-2	NA	16	TRBV7-2	NA	TGTGCCAGCTTTCTAAGGGACGGCTCAAAAAACTATGGCTACACCTTC	CASFLRDGSKNYGYTF
TRBJ1-1	many	17	TRBV10-3	NA	TGTGCCTCCAACGGGGGGACTACAACTGGGATGAACACTGAAGCTTTCTTT	CASNGGTTTGMNTEAFF
TRBJ1-4	many	14	TRBV28	NA	TGTGCCAGCAGTTGGGTCTCGTCTAATGAAAAACTGTTTTTT	CASSWVSSNEKLFF
TRBJ2-2	NA	15	TRBV3-1	NA	TGTGCCAGCAGCCAGAGGAGGGTGAACACCGGGGAGCTGTTTTTT	CASSQRRVNTGELFF
TRBJ2-7	many	14	TRBV28	NA	TGTGCCAGCAGTTTCTCCCGTTGCTCCTACGAGCAGTACTTC	CASSFSRCSYEQYF
TRBJ2-1	many	16	TRBV5-1	NA	TGCGCCAGCAGCTTGGTAGGGGGGGCACCTTACAATGAGCAGTTCTTC	CASSLVGGAPYNEQFF
TRBJ2-2	many	17	TRBV3-1	NA	TGTGCCAGCAGCCAAGATCGGGTTGGCGGGAACACCGGGGAGCTGTTTTTT	CASSQDRVGGNTGELFF
TRBJ2-2	NA	15	TRBV6-2/TRBV6-3	TRBD2	TGTGCCAGCCTACGCGGACTAGCGCACTCCGGGGAGCTGTTTTTT	CASLRGLAHSGELFF
TRBJ2-3	many	15	TRBV19	NA	TGTGCCAGTAGTTCCGGACCCGCAAGCGCAGATACGCAGTATTTT	CASSSGPASADTQYF
TRBJ2-1	many	15	TRBV6-1	TRBD1	TGTGCCAGCAGACAAGGACAGGGTGGGGACAATGAGCAGTTCTTC	CASRQGQGGDNEQFF
TRBJ2-2	few	16	TRBV7-7	NA	TGTGCTAGCAGCTTATGGCCAAAATCTAACACCGGGGAGCTGTTTTTT	CASSLWPKSNTGELFF
TRBJ1-2	NA	16	TRBV25-1	TRBD1	TGTGCCAGCAGTGATCTCGGGACAGGGGCCAGCTATGGCTACACCTTC	CASSDLGTGASYGYTF
TRBJ2-1	many	14	TRBV7-2	NA	TGTGCCAGCAGCCCGGGACCCACGAGGGATGAGCAGTTCTTC	CASSPGPTRDEQFF
TRBJ1-2	many	14	TRBV7-9	TRBD1	TGTGCCAGCAGCTCGGGACAGGGATGGTATGGCTACACCTTC	CASSSGQGWYGYTF
TRBJ1-4	many	15	TRBV7-3	NA	TGTGCCAGCAGCCCGACGGGGGCAGCGGGTGAAAAACTGTTTTTT	CASSPTGAAGEKLFF
TRBJ1-4	NA	13	TRBV29-1	TRBD1	TGCAGCGTTTTTGGGACAGACGATGAAAAACTGTTTTTT	CSVFGTDDEKLFF
TRBJ2-5	many	18	TRBV7-9	TRBD2	TGTGCCAGCATGCTACTGGGTGGTCCGGGACTAGCGCAAGAGACCCAGTACTTC	CASMLLGGPGLAQETQYF
TRBJ2-2	NA	16	TRBV7-2	NA	TGTGCCAGCACCATTTGGCTTTTCGCGAACACCGGGGAGCCGTTTTTT	CASTIWLFANTGEPFF
TRBJ1-2	NA	14	TRBV19	NA	TGTGCCAGTAGCGGACAGCCTGGGAACTATGGCTACACCTTC	CASSGQPGNYGYTF
TRBJ2-1	many	14	TRBV28	NA	TGTGCCAGCAGCCCCTTTCTCTCCTACAATGAGCAGTTCTTC	CASSPFLSYNEQFF
TRBJ2-3	many	15	TRBV25-1	NA	TGTGCCAGCAGTGAATTGCTAGCATCCACAGATACGCAGTATTTT	CASSELLASTDTQYF
TRBJ2-1	few	13	TRBV10-3	TRBD2	TGTGCCATCAGTGCCAGACTAGCGGATGAGCAGTTCTTC	CAISARLADEQFF
TRBJ1-1	many	15	TRBV28	NA	TGTGCCAGCAGTTCCCTCTGGGGAACGGACACTGAAGCTTTCTTT	CASSSLWGTDTEAFF
TRBJ2-7	many	16	TRBV25-1	NA	TGTGCCAGCAGTGCCCCGGACAGACACTTCTCCTACGAGCAGTACTTC	CASSAPDRHFSYEQYF
TRBJ2-1	many	15	TRBV7-2	TRBD1	TGTGCCAGCAGCTTAAGTACAGGGGCGAGCCGGGAGCAGTTCTTC	CASSLSTGASREQFF
TRBJ2-5	many	14	TRBV7-2	NA	TGTGCCAGCAGCTTCGGCGGGCAGAAAGAGACCCAGTACTTC	CASSFGGQKETQYF
TRBJ2-7	many	15	TRBV6-5	NA	TGTGCCAGCAGTTACTCGGGCAGGGAATTCCACGAGCAGTACTTC	CASSYSGREFHEQYF
TRBJ2-7	many	17	TRBV3-1	NA	TGTGCCAGCAGCCAATACGCGGCTCCCCGAGCACCCTACGAGCAGTACTTC	CASSQYAAPRAPYEQYF